This T cell receptor delta chain was sequenced in a study of γδ T cells in repeated Plasmodium falciparum infection. Background on the study: Sampling occurred at baseline, pre-infection for selected infections, and 21 days post-infection.

Flow sorting of PBMC yielded separate Vgamma9/Vdelta2+ and Vdelta2-negative gammadelta T cell populations for bulk repertoire analysis. The germline V gene has CDR1 GEAIGNYY and CDR2 EKD. With 1 base clipped from V and 0 bases from J, the junction kept 8 bases outside the gene matches. There are 16 residues in the CDR3. This clone was seen a few times. A far larger clone is one base from this, pointing to a likely read error. This sample includes further DNA sequences coding for the same CDR3. TCRdb repeated clone calling on the multiplex PCR reads with CATT. There are around 86,000 delta-chain clones in the sample; approximately 1.4% occur only once, and 9% lies in the top ten.

The chain joins TRDV2 to TRDJ4; TRDD3 aligns across 9 bases. TCRdb carries no J gene annotation; the J gene was assigned here by matching the DNA with germline. This clonotype was sampled from a pool of human donors (malaria-infected and uninfected, not separated). The source material was gamma-delta T cells from blood. The CDR3 reads CACDTVGDSLPRPLIF. CDR3 sequence (DNA): TGTGCCTGTGACACAGTGGGGGATAGCCTGCCCAGACCCCTGATCTTT.